A single TCR beta chain is shown here with its context. This clonotype appeared a few times. Its antigen target is currently unknown. Per-nucleotide qualities are absent, and no much larger clonotype sits a single base away. The library was made by 5' RACE. The listed sequencing device is Illumina HiSeq 2500. A second roughly 6 to 11 cycle PCR used a sample-barcoded 5' primer and a J-beta primer mix. A unique molecular identifier was introduced onto each TCR beta cDNA molecule by a template-switch 5' adaptor carrying 12 random nucleotides. Each sample yielded at least 3 million CDR3-containing paired-end reads. First-strand cDNA was synthesized from all RNA with the Mint cDNA synthesis kit, primed by a TRBC-specific oligonucleotide. After uracil-DNA glycosylase treatment, a first 18-cycle PCR used universal primers M1SS and BC2_uni_R on all cDNA. The authors' pipeline ran thus. For normalization, 1 million high-quality reads were randomly selected from each sample, with every read carrying a distinct molecular identifier. Reads sharing molecular identifiers were discarded rather than binned into consensus sequences. MiTCR, run with a Q25 quality threshold and the strictest error-elimination algorithm, handled CDR3 identification, clonotype clustering and error correction. A nonparametric unseen species model with Euler transformation was used to estimate lower-bound total TCR beta diversity. TCRdb reprocessing: public reads trimmed at Q25 with fastp, clones called with MiXCR, in-frame beta chains kept. Rows with a matching CDR3 protein are joined into one entry that keeps the most common DNA and genes. TCRdb, not the original authors, processed these V and J calls. The sample table contains about 1.5 million distinct CDR3 sequences; only one count was recorded for approximately 42% of them. The ten largest clones represent 4% of the sample.

Systemically healthy Caucasian individuals from Russia, 35 to 40 in total and aged roughly 6 to 100 years, were included as donors. Each donor gave 8 to 10 milliliters of peripheral blood, collected into EDTA-treated Vacutainer tubes. Ficoll-Paque density-gradient centrifugation was used to isolate PBMCs, with at least 6 million per sample. Total RNA, at least 6 micrograms per sample, was extracted from PBMCs with Trizol reagent. For every donor, an aliquot of PBMCs went through flow cytometry to measure the percentages of naive CD45RAhigh/CD27high T cells. The record originates from a study of blood T cells in healthy people across ages (dated by TCRdb to between 2014 and 2016). Background on the whole study: In model experiments, template switching captured about one uniquely barcoded TCR beta cDNA molecule for every two T cells. To track age-related changes in TCR beta repertoire diversity, the study relied on deep sequencing normalized with unique cDNA molecular identifiers. Four age groups were formed from the donors: young (average 16 years), middle-aged (roughly 38), aged (approximately 60) and long-lived (more than 75). Donors of different ages were randomly distributed across sequencing lanes to avoid experimental bias. For two donors (one aged 18 to 30 and one aged 80 or older), the study analyzed two additional independent replicas of 1 million unique cDNA reads from the same blood draw.

General conclusions and limits of the study: Since profiling was done on bulk unsorted PBMCs, naive and antigen-experienced compartments could not be conclusively compared. Compared with the aged group, more naive CD4+ T cells, fewer expanded clones and increased TCR diversity were shown by the long-lived group, suggesting age selection. As age increased, observed TCR beta diversity per million T cells dropped in a roughly linear way, and a significant reduction was already evident by age 40. There was a strong correlation between observed TCR beta diversity and the percentage of naive T cells measured by flow cytometry. Because the CMV infection status of the donors was unknown, age-related changes in expanded clonotypes may potentially have been confounded. Total diversity estimates from one million sequenced T cells were considered lower bounds and underestimates.

The germline V gene yields MDHEN for CDR1 and SYDVKM for CDR2. Including cysteine and phenylalanine, the CDR3 has 15 amino acids. Here the CDR3 DNA is all that survives: 45 bases in frame from base 1. V is cut by 3 bases and J by 1 base, and the space between the germline ends is 12 bases. The V and J segments used are TRBV28 and TRBJ1-2; TRBD1 might be the D gene, on 5 matching bases. The sample taken for sequencing was blood. This clonotype was sampled from a woman aged 18-29 years in good health. The CDR3 loop reads CASSFQGNYNYGYTF. The sequence in DNA is TGTGCCAGCAGTTTTCAGGGAAACTATAACTATGGCTACACCTTC.